This T cell receptor (beta chain) was identified during a study of shared clonotypes between healthy human individuals. The study, taken as a whole, reports: All-four-donor shared clonotypes had higher generation probabilities than non-shared clonotypes did.

Donors, without exception, were Caucasian adults residing in Nashville, Tennessee. The length of the CDR3 is 13 residues. CDR1 and CDR2 from the germline V gene are LGHNA and YSLEER. V was clipped by 4 bases and J by 6 bases, with 10 bases between them. The assay was immunoSEQ multiplex PCR, and TCRdb's table has in-frame clones only and misses some. The sample includes more than 900,000 clones, around 78% of them seen just once. In the case of this clone: The antigen remains unidentified.

The sequence was obtained from a young man in good health. Some clones in this sample may be carry-over from other donors' samples. Sequencing was performed on memory CD4+ T cells from PBMCs. Subset denoted: CD45RA-negative fraction. The V and J genes are TRBV4-3 and TRBJ1-5; a weak D match, TRBD1 (6 bases). CDR3 protein: CASSLQGRQPQHF. CDR3 DNA: TGCGCCAGCAGCCTACAGGGACGTCAGCCCCAGCATTTT.